What follows describes a single T cell receptor beta chain. Germline V gene sequence: CDR1 LGHNA, CDR2 YNFKEQ. The CDR3 runs to 13 residues. The V end was cut by 1 base, the J end by 4 bases, with 7 bases between. This entry is derived from a study of lymphopenia after photon versus proton radiotherapy. The protocol was immunoSEQ multiplex PCR, while the TCRdb copy is restricted to in-frame clones and leaves out a portion. The sample lists about 64,000 clones, approximately 90% occurring once. The source of this sequence is a man older than 75 with esophageal cancer. The sequenced sample was peripheral blood, obtained from a patient treated with proton-based radiotherapy. The V and J genes are TRBV4-2 and TRBJ2-5, with D perhaps TRBD1 (5 bases). As DNA, the CDR3 is TGTGCCAGCAGCCAAGCTGGGGCAGAGACCCAGTACTTC. It encodes CASSQAGAETQYF.